The rows below give T cell receptor beta chains drawn from one sample of a study of cytotoxic CD8 clonotypes in ibrutinib-treated CLL. Assay: immunoSEQ multiplex PCR; the TCRdb copy retains only in-frame clones and omits some. The profile shows 130,000 or so clones, 80% to 90% of them singletons. The specimen comprised PBMCs, sampled after 24 months of ibrutinib treatment. The source of these receptors is a human donor with chronic lymphocytic leukemia. Each CDR3 is given with its conserved first and last residue. Each record gives: D gene, clone size, V gene, J gene, CDR3 protein, CDR3 DNA. D genes are given only for firm matches. Size is omitted from some rows. Given values are once, few, many or a class for expanded clones.

NA	once	TRBV19	TRBJ2-7	CASSITGRAFDSYEQYF	TGTGCCAGTAGTATCACCGGCAGGGCCTTTGACTCCTACGAGCAGTACTTC
TRBD1	NA	TRBV10-3	TRBJ1-1	CAISETGTGNTEAFF	TGTGCCATCAGTGAAACCGGGACAGGGAACACTGAAGCTTTCTTT
NA	once	TRBV6-5	TRBJ1-1	CASRFKGAEAFF	TGTGCCAGCCGTTTTAAGGGTGCTGAAGCTTTCTTT
TRBD1	NA	TRBV10-3	TRBJ1-2	CAIRWDSTNYGYTF	TGTGCCATCAGGTGGGACAGTACTAACTATGGCTACACCTTC
NA	few	TRBV7-6	TRBJ2-2	CASSSTGAQRTGELFF	TGTGCCAGCAGCTCTACCGGGGCCCAAAGGACCGGGGAGCTGTTTTTT
TRBD2	NA	TRBV14	TRBJ2-7	CASSQSLAGEQYF	TGTGCCAGCAGCCAGTCGTTAGCGGGCGAGCAGTACTTC
NA	NA	TRBV5-1	TRBJ1-4	CASSLTGYGEKLFF	TGCGCCAGCAGCTTAACAGGGTACGGAGAAAAACTGTTTTTT
TRBD2	once	TRBV19	TRBJ2-3	CASRLAGGFYSTDTQYF	TGTGCCAGTAGATTAGCGGGAGGGTTCTATTCCACAGATACGCAGTATTTT
NA	NA	TRBV9	TRBJ1-1	CASSVAGNTEAFF	TGTGCCAGCAGCGTAGCGGGGAACACTGAAGCTTTCTTT
TRBD1	few	TRBV30	TRBJ1-1	CAWRAPTRGLNTEAFF	TGTGCCTGGAGAGCCCCGACCAGGGGGCTGAACACTGAAGCTTTCTTT
TRBD1	once	TRBV9	TRBJ2-4	CASSPRQGVGKNIQYF	TGTGCCAGCAGCCCCCGACAGGGGGTAGGCAAAAACATTCAGTACTTC
TRBD2	NA	TRBV7-2	TRBJ2-2	CASSPRRGGGLNTGELFF	TGTGCCAGCAGCCCCCGGCGGGGCGGGGGACTGAACACCGGGGAGCTGTTTTTT
NA	few	TRBV2	TRBJ2-3	CASSDQGPDTQYF	TGTGCCAGCAGTGATCAGGGCCCAGATACGCAGTATTTT
NA	NA	TRBV6-6	TRBJ2-1	CASSYNVQGSYNEQFF	TGTGCCAGCAGTTACAATGTGCAGGGCTCGTACAATGAGCAGTTCTTC
NA	NA	TRBV2	TRBJ1-4	CASSGGYRATNEKLFF	TGTGCCAGCAGTGGCGGGTACAGGGCAACTAATGAAAAACTGTTTTTT
NA	NA	TRBV19	TRBJ2-1	CASRQVQYNEQFF	TGTGCCAGTAGGCAGGTCCAGTACAATGAGCAGTTCTTC
TRBD1	once	TRBV15	TRBJ2-2	CATSMGTGGRNTGELFF	TGTGCCACCAGCATGGGGACAGGGGGCCGTAACACCGGGGAGCTGTTTTTT
TRBD1	NA	TRBV7-9	TRBJ1-2	CASSLTDRDYGYTF	TGTGCCAGCAGCTTGACGGACAGGGATTATGGCTACACCTTC
NA	NA	TRBV15	TRBJ2-6	CATSRRGSGANVLTF	TGTGCCACCAGCAGACGGGGGTCTGGGGCCAACGTCCTGACTTTC
TRBD1	NA	TRBV18	TRBJ1-5	CASSQGQDQPQHF	TGTGCCAGCTCACAGGGACAGGATCAGCCCCAGCATTTT
NA	NA	TRBV6-1	TRBJ2-5	CASSVSGLGETQYF	TGTGCCAGCAGTGTCTCCGGGTTGGGGGAGACCCAGTACTTC
TRBD1	NA	TRBV5-4	TRBJ2-3	CASGQGAPTDTQYF	TGTGCCTCCGGACAGGGGGCCCCCACAGATACGCAGTATTTT
NA	NA	TRBV5-1	TRBJ1-2	CASSSEGRSGGYTF	TGCGCCAGCAGCTCGGAAGGGCGCTCTGGAGGCTACACCTTC
NA	NA	TRBV30	TRBJ2-3	CAWSQNSIAPSTDTQYF	TGTGCCTGGAGCCAAAATTCGATAGCACCGAGCACAGATACGCAGTATTTT
TRBD1	NA	TRBV7-2	TRBJ1-1	CASSLDRATGPAEAFF	TGTGCCAGCAGCTTAGATAGGGCGACAGGGCCTGCTGAAGCTTTCTTT
NA	NA	TRBV7-9	TRBJ1-5	CASSFGREDNQPQHF	TGTGCCAGCAGCTTTGGCAGGGAGGACAATCAGCCCCAGCATTTT
NA	few	TRBV7-8	TRBJ2-7	CASSLFSAGDEQYF	TGTGCCAGCAGCTTATTTTCGGCAGGGGACGAGCAGTACTTC
TRBD1	NA	TRBV7-2	TRBJ1-1	CASSPHAGGMNTEAFF	TGTGCCAGCAGCCCCCACGCAGGGGGTATGAACACTGAAGCTTTCTTT
TRBD1	NA	TRBV6-6	TRBJ2-7	CASSTAKGQGNEQYF	TGTGCCAGCAGTACGGCAAAGGGACAGGGGAACGAGCAGTACTTC
TRBD1	NA	TRBV7-2	TRBJ2-5	CASVREGAYQETQYF	TGTGCCAGCGTACGTGAGGGGGCTTACCAAGAGACCCAGTACTTC